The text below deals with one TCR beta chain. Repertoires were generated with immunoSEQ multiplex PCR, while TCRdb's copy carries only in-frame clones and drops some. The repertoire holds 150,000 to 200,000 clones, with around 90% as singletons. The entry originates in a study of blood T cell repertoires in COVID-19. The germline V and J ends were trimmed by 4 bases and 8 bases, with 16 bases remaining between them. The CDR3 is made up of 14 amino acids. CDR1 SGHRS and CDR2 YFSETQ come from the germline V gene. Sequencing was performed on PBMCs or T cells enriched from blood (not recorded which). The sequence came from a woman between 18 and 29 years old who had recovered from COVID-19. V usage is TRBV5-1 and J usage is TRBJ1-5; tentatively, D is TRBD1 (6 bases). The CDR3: CASSVEGGSEPQHF. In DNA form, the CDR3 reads TGCGCCAGCAGCGTGGAGGGGGGGTCCGAGCCCCAGCATTTT.